This T cell receptor (beta chain) was captured in a study of CD4 T cells in relation to SARS-CoV-2 and coronaviruses. Overall study context: Controls used an HIV-1 Nef peptide pool or no peptide.

Germline CDR1 reads MNHEY; CDR2 reads SVGAGI. The CDR3 length is 14 residues. The J segment lost 1 base and the V segment lost 2 bases, leaving 1 base of the junction unmatched. Unexposed donor CD4+ T cells date from about 2010-2018, before the COVID-19 pandemic. Isolation of CD4+ T cells took place after about 9 days in culture. Cells permitting, SARS-CoV-2 S/N and four cold-coronavirus spikes were tested on unexposed-donor CD4+ T cells. The repertoire was sequenced with immunoSEQ multiplex PCR; TCRdb's copy has only in-frame clones and lacks some. This table has around 11,000 clones, 81% appearing once. Study-wide results and caveats: Compared with monoreactive clones, crossreactive clones showed significantly weaker SARS-CoV-2 expansion. In roughly 65% of donors, memory CD4+ clonotypes crossrecognized SARS-CoV-2 and at least one common cold coronavirus spike.

About this clone: Its antigen is not known.

This receptor was obtained from a human donor in good health. The V and J genes are TRBV6-5 and TRBJ2-5; 7 positions match TRBD2. Sequencing used CD4+ T cells from PBMCs, cultured in vitro. The CDR3 loop reads CASSYSGIQETQYF. The CDR3 DNA follows: TGTGCCAGCAGTTACAGCGGGATCCAAGAGACCCAGTACTTC.